This passage covers 23 T cell receptor beta chains from one sample sequenced in a study of T-cell reconstitution after alpha-beta-depleted transplantation in children. Preparation of the TCRbeta library used unique molecular identifiers. TCRdb re-called the PCR reads through MiXCR, storing one row per CDR3 protein. Of approximately 640,000 distinct CDR3 sequences in the sample, over 15% are singletons; the top ten hold 0.9% to 1.2%. Sequenced material: PBMCs from the stem cell graft donor, taken from the stem cell graft. Receptors originate from a human donor who donated a stem cell graft to a child with acute myeloid leukemia.

The chain recombines TRBV20-1 with TRBJ2-3; D is possibly TRBD1 or TRBD2 (5 bases each). Trimming took off 3 bases at V and 3 bases at J, with 19 bases between the two ends. Germline V lookup: CDR1 DFQATT, CDR2 SNEGSKA (reference sequence). The CDR3 contains 16 residues. CDR3 region: CSARAASGPGTDTQYF. DNA of the CDR3: TGCAGTGCTAGGGCTGCCTCGGGGCCCGGTACAGATACGCAGTATTTT.

This clonotype was seen a few times. The gene calls are TRBV18 and TRBJ2-5; the D gene is possibly TRBD2 (5 bases). Trimming shortened V by 1 base and J by 4 bases, and 13 bases separated the two germline ends. The CDR3 runs to 15 residues. Looked up from germline, CDR1 is KGHSH and CDR2 is LQKENI. CDR3 sequence (DNA): TGTGCCAGCTCACCACGTCGAGGGTGGGGAGAGACCCAGTACTTC. Its translation is CASSPRRGWGETQYF.

To note about this clonotype: This may arise from a read error, as a much more abundant clone is one base away. The V call is TRBV6-5, the J call TRBJ2-7; D assignment may be TRBD1 or TRBD2 (6 bases each). Trimming stripped 5 bases from V and 10 bases from J, with 15 bases between. This CDR3 is built from 12 residues. The germline V gene encodes CDR1 MNHEY and CDR2 SVGAGI. This CDR3 is CASSLRGRDQYF. In DNA, the CDR3 is TGTGCCAGCAGTCTCCGGGGGCGCGACCAGTACTTC.

This clonotype was picked up a small number of times. For the CDR3, the DNA is TGTGCCATCAGTGAGTTGACTGAAGCTTTCTTT. Its translation: CAISELTEAFF. The chain employs TRBV10-3 and TRBJ1-1, with D hard to call. This CDR3 has 11 amino acids. Trimming cost V 1 base and J 5 bases, with 2 bases left between them. The V gene's germline CDR1 is ENHRY and CDR2 SYGVKD.

The table lists this clonotype with a few counts. The chain couples TRBV11-2 to TRBJ2-1; TRBD2 aligns across 7 bases. Germline CDR1 and CDR2: SGHAT and FQNNGV. CDR3 length: 15 residues. After removal of 1 base from V and 3 bases from J, the junction contained 3 bases not matched to a gene. CDR3 residues: CASSLVTGGYNEQFF. CDR3 bases: TGTGCCAGCAGCTTAGTTACGGGGGGCTACAATGAGCAGTTCTTC.

The rearrangement joins TRBV18 to TRBJ1-1; tentatively, D is TRBD1 (5 bases). CDR1 KGHSH and CDR2 LQKENI come from the germline V gene. The CDR3 is 14 residues long. With 0 bases removed from V and 3 bases from J, the gap between germline ends came to 8 bases. The CDR3 loop reads CASSPPQGHTEAFF. The DNA of the CDR3 is TGTGCCAGCTCACCACCGCAGGGACACACTGAAGCTTTCTTT.

Many counts were recorded for this clonotype. The chain carries TRBV5-6 and TRBJ2-7; 9 bases are a match to TRBD2. This CDR3 is 14 amino acids long. The J segment lost 2 bases and the V segment lost 1 base, leaving 1 base of the junction unmatched. CDR1 is SGHDT and CDR2 is YYEEEE in the germline V gene. CDR3 loop: CASSLLAGPYEQYF. The CDR3 DNA follows: TGTGCCAGCAGCTTGCTAGCGGGGCCCTACGAGCAGTACTTC.

This clonotype was counted ten times or more. CDR3 nucleotide sequence: TGCGCCAGCAGCTTGACGGCCTCAACTAATGAAAAACTGTTTTTT. The encoded protein is CASSLTASTNEKLFF. The chain recombines TRBV5-1 with TRBJ1-4; D is ambiguous. V lost 1 base to trimming and J lost 0 bases, with 7 bases between them. CDR1 SGHRS and CDR2 YFSETQ come from the germline V gene. The CDR3 spans 15 residues.

At least ten counts were recorded for this clonotype. The chain has TRBV29-1 and TRBJ2-3, with 7 nucleotides matching TRBD1. V shed 7 bases and J 5 bases; nucleotides not matched to a gene: 12. Per the germline V gene, CDR1 is SQVTM and CDR2 is ANQGSEA. The CDR3 extends over 14 amino acids. CDR3 region: CSATLGGAGDTQYF. In nucleotides, the CDR3 is TGCAGCGCTACATTAGGGGGCGCGGGAGATACGCAGTATTTT.

This clonotype was observed a handful of times. In nucleotides, the CDR3 is TGTGCCAGCAGTCGACTCGGGGCCCGGGACATTCAGTACTTC. Amino acid sequence: CASSRLGARDIQYF. The chain employs TRBV6-5 and TRBJ2-4, with D perhaps matching TRBD1 or TRBD2 (5 bases each). Germline values: CDR1 MNHEY, CDR2 SVGAGI. The V gene lost 5 bases and the J gene lost 8 bases, with 16 bases spanning the gap. The CDR3 extends over 14 amino acids.

In this sample, this clonotype turned up a few times. This chain links TRBV4-3 with TRBJ2-7; weak D call: TRBD2 (5 bases). This CDR3 spans 14 amino acids. Germline V CDR1 and CDR2: LGHNA, YSLEER. The V gene lost 1 base and the J gene lost 4 bases, with 11 bases spanning the gap. CDR3 coding DNA: TGCGCCAGCAGCCAAGTTCGGACGGGGTACGAGCAGTACTTC. Its translation: CASSQVRTGYEQYF.

This chain uses TRBV3-1 with TRBJ2-1; TRBD2 matches at 9 bases. CDR3 length equals 16 residues. CDR1 and CDR2 (germline): LGHDT, YNNKEL (reference sequence). V dropped 1 base and J dropped 1; count of bases not matched to a gene: 2. In nucleotides, the CDR3 is TGTGCCAGCAGCCAAGGTCTAGCGGGGTCCTACAATGAGCAGTTCTTC. Protein product: CASSQGLAGSYNEQFF.

In its sample, this clonotype was seen many times. The rearrangement joins TRBV6-5 to TRBJ1-6, with a possible D match to TRBD1 (6 bases). There are 15 residues in the CDR3. In germline, CDR1 is MNHEY, CDR2 SVGAGI. Trimming shortened V by 4 bases and J by 5 bases, and 12 bases separated the two germline ends. The CDR3 sequence is CASSWDIRNNSPLHF. For the CDR3, the DNA is TGTGCCAGCAGTTGGGACATCCGTAATAATTCACCCCTCCACTTT.

Ten or more counts support this clonotype. The V and J genes are TRBV7-9 and TRBJ2-5, with 8 nucleotides matching TRBD1. CDR1 and CDR2 from the germline V gene are SEHNR and FQNEAQ (reference sequence). The ends lost 5 bases at V and 7 bases at J; junction bases unmatched: 3. The CDR3 is 12 amino acids. The CDR3 sequence is CASSLDRGTQYF. The DNA of the CDR3 is TGTGCCAGCAGCCTTGACAGGGGGACCCAGTACTTC.

The chain combines TRBV18 with TRBJ1-6, with 7 bases matching TRBD1. Trimming cost V 5 bases and J 0 bases; bases outside gene matches: 16. Germline V gives CDR1 KGHSH, CDR2 LQKENI. The CDR3 runs 20 residues. The CDR3 sequence: CASSKVGQALRSSYNSPLHF. The CDR3 DNA reads as TGTGCCAGCTCAAAAGTCGGACAGGCCCTCAGGAGCTCCTATAATTCACCCCTCCACTTT.

The genes are TRBV12-3 or TRBV12-4 and TRBJ1-1; D gene ambiguous. V was cut by 3 bases and J by 7 bases, with 9 bases left in between. The CDR3 spans 12 residues. The CDR3 is CASSFRRNEAFF. As DNA, the CDR3 is TGTGCCAGCAGTTTCCGACGGAATGAAGCTTTCTTT.

In its sample, this clonotype was seen a few times. The chain carries TRBV15 and TRBJ2-5; 9 bases are shared with TRBD2. The J segment lost 2 bases and the V segment lost 0 bases, leaving 13 bases of the junction unmatched. The germline gives CDR1 LNHNV, CDR2 YYDKDF (reference sequence). The CDR3 is 19 residues long. The CDR3: CATSRDLNSGGRRQETQYF. CDR3 bases: TGTGCCACCAGCAGAGATCTGAATAGCGGGGGCCGGAGGCAAGAGACCCAGTACTTC.

This clonotype came up a few times. The J gene is TRBJ2-1, the V gene TRBV12-3 or TRBV12-4; no clear D gene. The CDR3 runs 12 residues. V lost 8 bases to trimming and J lost 4 bases, with 9 bases between them. The CDR3 here is CASGTSYNEQFF. The CDR3 DNA is TGTGCCAGCGGCACGTCTTACAATGAGCAGTTCTTC.

This clonotype has ten or more counts. This chain links TRBV20-1 with TRBJ1-6; 7 bases match TRBD1. CDR1 and CDR2 from the germline V gene are DFQATT and SNEGSKA (reference sequence). Germline trimming cut 6 bases from V and 1 base from J; bases unmatched to any gene: 3. This CDR3 comprises 14 residues. CDR3 protein: CSAPDRSYNSPLHF. CDR3 coding DNA: TGCAGTGCCCCGGACAGGTCCTATAATTCACCCCTCCACTTT.

The sample holds many counts of this clonotype. The V and J genes are TRBV7-2 and TRBJ1-5; D not resolved. This CDR3 contains 14 residues. V lost 1 base and J 6 bases, leaving 10 bases between the germline ends. Per germline, CDR1 SGHTA and CDR2 FQGNSA. For the CDR3, the DNA is TGTGCCAGCAGCTTAGGCCCATTAAGTCAGCCCCAGCATTTT. It is translated as CASSLGPLSQPQHF.

This clonotype came up a few times. The chain uses TRBV6-1 and TRBJ2-7, with 9 bases fitting TRBD1. CDR3 length: 14 amino acids. Trimming cost V 2 bases and J 6 bases; bases outside gene matches: 5. The germline V gene encodes CDR1 MNHNS and CDR2 SASEGT. CDR3 loop: CASSEIGTGIEQYV. Here the CDR3 DNA reads TGTGCCAGCAGTGAAATTGGGACAGGGATCGAGCAGTACGTC.

This clonotype was picked up a small number of times. The chain uses TRBV20-1 and TRBJ2-4; TRBD1 matches at 12 bases. Germline CDR1 is DFQATT and CDR2 is SNEGSKA (reference sequence). The V gene end was trimmed by 2 bases and the J gene end by 2 bases; junction bases not matched to a gene: 10. The CDR3 is 18 amino acids. CDR3 loop: CSARNPGTGGLTKNIQYF. The DNA of the CDR3 is TGCAGTGCTAGAAACCCAGGGACAGGGGGCTTAACCAAAAACATTCAGTACTTC.

In this sample, this clonotype turned up a few times. This sequence joins TRBV20-1 and TRBJ2-1, with 10 bases identical to TRBD2. This CDR3 is built from 14 residues. Germline V lookup: CDR1 DFQATT, CDR2 SNEGSKA (reference sequence). V trimming: 5 bases; J trimming: 4 bases; junction bases outside the gene matches: 5. The CDR3 sequence is CSAHSGGPYNEQFF. The CDR3 region has the DNA TGCAGTGCTCATAGCGGGGGGCCGTACAATGAGCAGTTCTTC.